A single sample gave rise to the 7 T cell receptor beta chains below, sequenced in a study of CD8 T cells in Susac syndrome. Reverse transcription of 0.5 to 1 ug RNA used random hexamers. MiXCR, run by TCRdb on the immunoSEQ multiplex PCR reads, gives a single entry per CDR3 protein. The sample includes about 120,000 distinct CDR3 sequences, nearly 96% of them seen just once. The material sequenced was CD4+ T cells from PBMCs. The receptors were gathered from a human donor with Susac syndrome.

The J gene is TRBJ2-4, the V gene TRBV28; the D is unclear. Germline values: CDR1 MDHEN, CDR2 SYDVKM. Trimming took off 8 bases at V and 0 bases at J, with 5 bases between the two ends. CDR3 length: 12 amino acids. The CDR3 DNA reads TGTGCCAGCTCTTTAGCCAAAAACATTCAGTACTTC. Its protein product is CASSLAKNIQYF.

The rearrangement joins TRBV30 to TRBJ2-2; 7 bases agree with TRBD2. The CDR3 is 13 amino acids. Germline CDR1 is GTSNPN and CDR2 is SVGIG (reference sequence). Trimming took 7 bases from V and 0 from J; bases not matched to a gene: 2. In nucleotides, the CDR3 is TGTGCCTTGAGCGGGGCGAACACCGGGGAGCTGTTTTTT. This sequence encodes CALSGANTGELFF.

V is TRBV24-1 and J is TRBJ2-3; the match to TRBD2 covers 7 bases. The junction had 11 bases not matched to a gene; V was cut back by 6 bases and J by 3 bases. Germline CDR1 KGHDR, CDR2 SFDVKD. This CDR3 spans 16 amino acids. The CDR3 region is CATSPSWGGGTDTQYF. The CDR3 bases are TGTGCCACCAGTCCCTCATGGGGGGGAGGGACAGATACGCAGTATTTT.

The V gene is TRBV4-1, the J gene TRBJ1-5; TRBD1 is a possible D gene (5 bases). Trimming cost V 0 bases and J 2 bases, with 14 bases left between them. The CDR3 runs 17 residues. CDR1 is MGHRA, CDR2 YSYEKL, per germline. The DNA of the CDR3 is TGCGCCAGCAGCCAAGATTGGCAGGGTAGTCGCAATCAGCCCCAGCATTTT. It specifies CASSQDWQGSRNQPQHF.

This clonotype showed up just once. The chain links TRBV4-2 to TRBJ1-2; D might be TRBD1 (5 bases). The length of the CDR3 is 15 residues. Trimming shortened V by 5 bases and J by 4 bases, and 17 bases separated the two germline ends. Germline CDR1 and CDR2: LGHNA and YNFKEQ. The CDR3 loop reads CASSSFVGGGYGYTF. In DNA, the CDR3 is TGTGCCAGCAGCAGTTTCGTGGGGGGTGGCTATGGCTACACCTTC.

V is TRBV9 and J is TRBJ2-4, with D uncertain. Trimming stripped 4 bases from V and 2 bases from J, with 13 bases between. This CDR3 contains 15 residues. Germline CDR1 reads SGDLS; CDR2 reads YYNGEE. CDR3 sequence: CASSREWQTKNIQYF. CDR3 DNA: TGTGCCAGCAGCCGCGAGTGGCAGACCAAAAACATTCAGTACTTC.

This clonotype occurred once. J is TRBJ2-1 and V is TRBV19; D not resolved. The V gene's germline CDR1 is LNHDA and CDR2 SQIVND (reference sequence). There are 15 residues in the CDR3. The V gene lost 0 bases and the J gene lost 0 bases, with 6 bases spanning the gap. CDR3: CASSIEGSSYNEQFF. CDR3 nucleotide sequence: TGTGCCAGTAGTATAGAGGGAAGCTCCTACAATGAGCAGTTCTTC.